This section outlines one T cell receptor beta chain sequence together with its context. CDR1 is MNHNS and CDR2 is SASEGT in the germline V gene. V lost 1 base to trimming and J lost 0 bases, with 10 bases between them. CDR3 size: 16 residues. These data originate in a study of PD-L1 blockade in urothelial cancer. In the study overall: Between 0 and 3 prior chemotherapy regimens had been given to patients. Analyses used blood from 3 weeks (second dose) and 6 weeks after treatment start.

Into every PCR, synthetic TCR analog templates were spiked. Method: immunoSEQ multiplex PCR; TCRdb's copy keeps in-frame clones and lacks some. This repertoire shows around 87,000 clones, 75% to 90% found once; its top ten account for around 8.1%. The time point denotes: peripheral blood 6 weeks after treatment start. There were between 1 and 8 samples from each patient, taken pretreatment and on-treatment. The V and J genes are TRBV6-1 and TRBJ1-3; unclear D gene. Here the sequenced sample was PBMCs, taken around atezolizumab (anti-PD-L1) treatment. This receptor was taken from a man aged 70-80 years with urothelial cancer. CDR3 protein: CASSEEEAYSGNTIYF. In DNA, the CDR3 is TGTGCCAGCAGTGAAGAGGAGGCCTACTCTGGAAACACCATATATTTT.